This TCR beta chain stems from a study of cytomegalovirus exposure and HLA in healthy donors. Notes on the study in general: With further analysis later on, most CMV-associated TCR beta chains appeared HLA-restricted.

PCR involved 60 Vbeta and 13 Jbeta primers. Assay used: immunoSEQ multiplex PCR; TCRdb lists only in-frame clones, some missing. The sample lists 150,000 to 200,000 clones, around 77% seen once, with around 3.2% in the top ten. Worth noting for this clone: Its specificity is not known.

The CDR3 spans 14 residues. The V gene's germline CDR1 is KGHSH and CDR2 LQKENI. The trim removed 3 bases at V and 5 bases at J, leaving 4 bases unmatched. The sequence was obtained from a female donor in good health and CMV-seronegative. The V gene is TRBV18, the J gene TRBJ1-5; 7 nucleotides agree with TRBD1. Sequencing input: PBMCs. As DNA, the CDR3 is TGTGCCAGCTCACCGACAGGGAATTATCAGCCCCAGCATTTT. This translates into CASSPTGNYQPQHF. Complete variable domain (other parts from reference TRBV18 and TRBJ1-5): NAGVMQNPRHLVRRRGQEARLRCSPMKGHSHVYWYRQLPEEGLKFMVYLQKENIIDESGMPKERFSAEFPKEGPSILRIQQVVRGDSAAYFCASSPTGNYQPQHFGDGTRLSIL.